Sequencing of this TCR beta chain was carried out in a study of T cells expressing NK-cell markers. Study information: Beta-chain profiling covered CD3+CD56+NKG2C+, CD3+CD56+NKG2C- and CD3+CD56-NKG2C+ sorted subsets. Overall study results and limits: In several donors, dominant clonotypes made up 28.3-60.1% of CD3+CD56-NKG2C+ cells.

Using the 5' RACE reads, TCRdb records one entry per CDR3 protein without DNA. The sample table includes some 150,000 distinct CDR3 sequences. With regard to this clonotype: Its antigen is still unknown.

The CDR3 contains 15 residues. The V and J genes are TRBV12-3 or TRBV12-4 and TRBJ2-2. What was sequenced was blood T cells: a sorted CD56 or NKG2C T cell subset, CD4+ or CD8+ T cells, or bulk PBMC T cells (not recorded which). The receptor's source is a man younger than 35 in good health. The CDR3 protein is CASSPIDTDTGELFF.